This T cell receptor beta chain originates from a study of T cells after yellow fever vaccination. About the research overall: Low-cell-number fractions were prepared with SMART-Seq v4 Ultra Low Input.

Study outcomes and limitations: Subsequent booster samples again held most clones from primary vaccination (under 98% CD4, 88% CD8). FACS-sorted repertoires could harbor abundant contaminating bulk-population clonotypes.

This CDR3 is built from 16 residues. V lost 0 bases and J lost 5, with 16 bases in between. Germline CDR1 reads SGHRS; CDR2 reads YFSETQ. As TCR cDNA was made by 5'RACE template switching, a universal primer site and UMIs were added. TCRdb re-called the 5' RACE reads through MiXCR, storing one row per CDR3 protein. The sample consists of 100,000 to 150,000 distinct CDR3 sequences, about 7% of them appearing once. Turning to this clonotype: Antigen unknown. A read error is possible here, since a much larger clone lies one base away.

The sample consisted of CD4+ T cells sorted from PBMCs, taken roughly 10 days after the first yellow fever vaccination. The gene calls are TRBV5-1 and TRBJ2-3, with D perhaps TRBD1 (6 bases). The TCR sequence derives from a man aged 18 to 30 who received the YFV17D yellow fever vaccine. The CDR3 DNA is TGCGCCAGCAGCTTGGCCTTGGGGGCCCTGGGAGATACGCAGTATTTT. Protein product: CASSLALGALGDTQYF.